This TCR beta chain was documented in a study of fetal regulatory T cell absence and autoimmunity. Background on the study: Without clinical diabetes, IPEX patients showed exocrine pancreas autoimmunity.

Libraries were prepared by immunoSEQ multiplex PCR; TCRdb keeps only in-frame clonotypes and omits some of them. The data show about 50,000 clones, with around 83% seen just once and approximately 0.37% held by the top ten. V lost 7 bases and J 4 bases, leaving 14 bases between the germline ends. The CDR3 covers 13 residues. Germline V lookup: CDR1 SQVTM, CDR2 ANQGSEA. To note about this clone: Its target is unknown.

Broader study findings: Pancreas TCRs were oligoclonally enriched versus cord blood, some clones over 80-fold.

The chain has TRBV29-1 and TRBJ2-1, with D maybe TRBD1 (7 bases). The sequencing input was cord blood. The sequence was collected from a newborn boy with IPEX syndrome. The CDR3 spells CSAVAGGYNEQFF. The CDR3 nucleotides read TGCAGCGCTGTAGCAGGGGGGTACAATGAGCAGTTCTTC.